This TCR beta chain was sequenced for a study of cytomegalovirus exposure and HLA in healthy donors. Trimming took off 0 bases at V and 7 bases at J, with 12 bases between the two ends. CDR1 is LGHNA and CDR2 is YSLEER in the germline V gene. The CDR3 spans 14 residues. Study outcomes and limitations: Specificity for CMV antigens was confirmed in vitro for three of the CMV-associated chains. A link between a missense DCLRE1C variant and TCR beta V- and J-gene trimming emerged from a later analysis. Productive rates of about 90% or about 30% were seen for most TCR beta V segments in an earlier analysis.

These donors counted as nominally healthy when sampled, but unrecorded immune exposures were likely. A remark on this clone: Its antigen is unidentified.

PCR used 60 Vbeta primers and 13 Jbeta primers. The method was immunoSEQ multiplex PCR; TCRdb's version includes in-frame clones alone and lacks a portion of them. The sample carries around 190,000 clones, 79% recorded once. Specimen: PBMCs. The chain couples TRBV4-3 to TRBJ1-1; the D gene is possibly TRBD1 (6 bases). This sequence was found in a woman younger than 45 in good health and CMV-seropositive. As DNA, the CDR3 is TGCGCCAGCAGCCAAGATAGGGGGACGGGTGAAGCTTTCTTT. Translated, it gives CASSQDRGTGEAFF.